A single sample gave rise to the 17 T cell receptor beta chains below, sequenced in a study of cytomegalovirus exposure and HLA in healthy donors. Vbeta (60) and Jbeta (13) primers were used in the PCR. Sequencing was performed with immunoSEQ multiplex PCR; in TCRdb, only in-frame clones are kept and a portion is missing. The repertoire holds under 200,000 clones, with more than 70% as singletons. Sequencing was carried out using PBMCs. The receptors stem from a male donor in good health and CMV-seronegative.

This sequence joins TRBV6-4 and TRBJ2-3; 8 positions match TRBD2. The CDR3 loop spans 14 amino acids. The J segment lost 4 bases and the V segment lost 6 bases, leaving 6 bases of the junction unmatched. CDR1 is MRHNA and CDR2 is SNTAGT in the germline V gene. This chain's CDR3 is CASSQQLAADTQYF. The CDR3 region has the DNA TGTGCCAGCAGCCAACAACTAGCGGCAGATACGCAGTATTTT.

This clone has more than one count but fewer than ten. This chain joins TRBV7-2 and TRBJ2-7; 10 bases agree with TRBD1. CDR1 SGHTA and CDR2 FQGNSA come from the germline V gene. With 3 bases clipped from V and 4 bases from J, the junction kept 3 bases outside the gene matches. The CDR3 runs 14 residues. The CDR3 DNA is TGTGCCAGCAGCTTCGGGACAGGGGAATACGAGCAGTACTTC. It translates to CASSFGTGEYEQYF.

The chain recombines TRBV9 with TRBJ2-3; D possibly corresponds to TRBD2 (5 bases). CDR1 and CDR2 from the germline V gene are SGDLS and YYNGEE. V was clipped by 0 bases and J by 1 base, with 9 bases between them. The CDR3 loop spans 15 amino acids. CDR3 coding DNA: TGTGCCAGCAGCGTAGGTAGCGTGGGCACAGATACGCAGTATTTT. Its translation: CASSVGSVGTDTQYF.

This clone has just a few counts. The rearrangement joins TRBV4-1 to TRBJ2-6; D perhaps matches TRBD2 (6 bases). Per the germline V gene, CDR1 is MGHRA and CDR2 is YSYEKL. This CDR3 spans 17 amino acids. V was cut by 0 bases and J by 0 bases, with 9 bases left in between. The CDR3 loop is CASSQEAGSSGANVLTF. CDR3 in DNA: TGCGCCAGCAGCCAAGAGGCCGGGAGCTCTGGGGCCAACGTCCTGACTTTC.

The V call is TRBV6-5, the J call TRBJ1-2, with 7 bases that match TRBD1. This CDR3 spans 13 amino acids. V lost 5 bases, J lost 2 bases, and 2 bases stayed unmatched. The germline V gene encodes CDR1 MNHEY and CDR2 SVGAGI. CDR3: CASSETGNYGYTF. In DNA form, the CDR3 reads TGTGCCAGCAGTGAGACAGGGAACTATGGCTACACCTTC.

This rearrangement joins TRBV11-2 to TRBJ2-3, with D hard to call. V was clipped by 5 bases and J by 2 bases, with 11 bases between them. Germline V lookup: CDR1 SGHAT, CDR2 FQNNGV. The CDR3 is made up of 14 amino acids. The CDR3 DNA sequence: TGTGCCAGCAGCCATGACTCATACACAGATACGCAGTATTTT. Its protein is CASSHDSYTDTQYF.

This chain uses TRBV6-4 with TRBJ2-6; D uncertain. Germline assignment: CDR1 MRHNA and CDR2 SNTAGT. V was pared by 6 bases and J by 0 bases, with 6 bases between. This CDR3 spans 14 amino acids. The CDR3 region is CASSEDSGANVLTF. CDR3 DNA sequence: TGTGCCAGCAGCGAGGACTCTGGGGCCAACGTCCTGACTTTC.

This clone was recorded a few times. The chain uses TRBV6-5 and TRBJ1-1, with D tentatively TRBD1 (6 bases). Germline assignment: CDR1 MNHEY and CDR2 SVGAGI. The V and J ends lost 0 bases and 0 bases respectively, with 8 bases between them. This CDR3 has 15 amino acids. CDR3: CASSYSGHMNTEAFF. CDR3 bases: TGTGCCAGCAGTTACTCGGGACACATGAACACTGAAGCTTTCTTT.

The chain recombines TRBV5-1 with TRBJ1-4; possible D gene TRBD1, 5 bases. Trimming took 0 bases from V and 4 from J, leaving 10 bases between them. CDR1 SGHRS and CDR2 YFSETQ come from the germline V gene. This CDR3 is built from 15 residues. CDR3 residues: CASSLEVGGNEKLFF. CDR3 nucleotides: TGCGCCAGCAGCTTGGAGGTGGGGGGTAATGAAAAACTGTTTTTT.

This clone was picked up a small number of times. This sequence joins TRBV7-6 and TRBJ2-1; 9 nucleotides match TRBD1. Germline-derived CDR1 and CDR2 are SGHVS and FNYEAQ. The trim removed 4 bases at V and 2 bases at J, leaving 3 bases unmatched. The CDR3 loop spans 15 amino acids. The CDR3 loop reads CASSSYRGPYNEQFF. CDR3 bases: TGTGCCAGCAGCTCCTACAGGGGGCCCTACAATGAGCAGTTCTTC. Full variable domain (missing parts from reference TRBV7-6 and TRBJ2-1): GAGVSQSPRYKVTKRGQDVALRCDPISGHVSLYWYRQALGQGPEFLTYFNYEAQQDKSGLPNDRFSAERPEGSISTLTIQRTEQRDSAMYRCASSSYRGPYNEQFFGPGTRLTVL.

The chain combines TRBV15 with TRBJ2-1; D ambiguous. Germline V gene data show CDR1 as LNHNV and CDR2 as YYDKDF (reference sequence). The V end was cut by 0 bases, the J end by 9 bases, with 6 bases between. The CDR3 runs 12 residues. The chain's CDR3 is CATSREVGEQFF. In DNA, the CDR3 is TGTGCCACCAGCAGAGAGGTCGGTGAGCAGTTCTTC. Variable domain in full (rest from reference TRBV15 and TRBJ2-1): DAMVIQNPRYQVTQFGKPVTLSCSQTLNHNVMYWYQQKSSQAPKLLFHYYDKDFNNEADTPDNFQSRRPNTSFCFLDIRSPGLGDTAMYLCATSREVGEQFFGPGTRLTVL.

The chain is built from TRBV7-2 and TRBJ2-3, with 7 bases identical to TRBD1. V dropped 4 bases and J dropped 6; count of bases not matched to a gene: 10. The CDR3 totals 15 residues. The germline V gene has CDR1 SGHTA and CDR2 FQGNSA. DNA of the CDR3: TGTGCCAGCAGCTCAATGACAGGGACATGGGATACGCAGTATTTT. Protein: CASSSMTGTWDTQYF.

The chain links TRBV11-2 to TRBJ2-7; TRBD2 matches 8 bases. CDR1 and CDR2 from the germline V gene are SGHAT and FQNNGV. Germline trimming cut 5 bases from V and 4 bases from J; bases unmatched to any gene: 10. The CDR3 has 15 residues. Here the CDR3 DNA reads TGTGCCAGCAGCCCCCCGGCGGGACTAGGGTACGAGCAGTACTTC. Residues: CASSPPAGLGYEQYF.

A few counts support this clone. One end of the junction varies from germline; a read error may be responsible. The chain joins TRBV6-5 to TRBJ2-1, with TRBD2 matching 13 bases. CDR1 MNHEY and CDR2 SVGAGI come from the germline V gene. The CDR3 is 14 residues long. CDR3 amino acids: CASSDGLAGAPMIF. The CDR3 DNA reads as TGTGCCAGCAGTGATGGACTAGCGGGAGCCCCCATGATCTTC.

The chain uses TRBV4-1 and TRBJ2-5; 7 bases agree with TRBD1. The ends lost 4 bases at V and 5 bases at J; junction bases unmatched: 13. Germline V gene sequence: CDR1 MGHRA, CDR2 YSYEKL. This CDR3 is 16 amino acids long. In DNA, the CDR3 is TGCGCCAGCAGCCGGCTTCCGACAGGGACGGGGGAGACCCAGTACTTC. This encodes CASSRLPTGTGETQYF.

The chain is built from TRBV5-1 and TRBJ2-1, with 10 bases fitting TRBD2. The CDR3 is made up of 15 amino acids. Losses at the gene ends were 4 bases for V and 4 bases for J; bases not matched to a gene: 5. Germline V gene sequence: CDR1 SGHRS, CDR2 YFSETQ. CDR3 sequence: CASSTLAGAYNEQFF. In DNA form, the CDR3 reads TGCGCCAGCAGCACCCTAGCGGGAGCTTACAATGAGCAGTTCTTC.

A remark on this clone: A read error may produce the germline difference seen at one junction end. This chain connects TRBV10-3 to TRBJ2-1, with 15 bases lining up with TRBD2. Looked up from germline, CDR1 is ENHRY and CDR2 is SYGVKD. CDR3 length equals 16 residues. The CDR3 nucleotides are TGTGCCATCAGTTCTAGCGGACTAGCGGGAGGGCTGGTCGGGGTCTTC. This sequence encodes CAISSSGLAGGLVGVF.